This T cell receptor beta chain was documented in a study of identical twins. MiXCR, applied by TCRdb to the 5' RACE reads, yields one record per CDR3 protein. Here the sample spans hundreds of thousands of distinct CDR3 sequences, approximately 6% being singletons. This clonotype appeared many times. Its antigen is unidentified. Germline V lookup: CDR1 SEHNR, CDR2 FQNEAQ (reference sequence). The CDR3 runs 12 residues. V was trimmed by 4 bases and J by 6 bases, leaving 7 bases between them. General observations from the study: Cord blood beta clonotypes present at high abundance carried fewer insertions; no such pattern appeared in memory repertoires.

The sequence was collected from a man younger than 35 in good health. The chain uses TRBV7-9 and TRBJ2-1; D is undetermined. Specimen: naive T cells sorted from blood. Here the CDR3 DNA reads TGTGCCAGCAGCTACCAGTCCAATGAGCAGTTCTTC. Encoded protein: CASSYQSNEQFF.